This is a list of T cell receptor beta chains from one sample in a study of T cell changes during pregnancy in multiple sclerosis. Clones were sequenced by immunoSEQ multiplex PCR, and TCRdb holds only the in-frame ones, with some missing. Of 81,000 or so clones in the sample, roughly nine tenths were seen once. The sequencing here drew on PBMCs, taken in the first trimester of pregnancy. All receptors derive from a female donor in good health, serving as a control in a pregnancy study. Some clones in this sample may be carry-over from other donors' samples. Each CDR3 is given with its conserved first and last residue. A D gene is named only where the DNA matches it firmly. The size field is filled for only some rows; it gives once, few, many or a size class.

>TRBJ1-3|-|TRBV6-5|once
CASSRDISGNTIYF
TGTGCCAGCAGTCGAGACATCTCTGGAAACACCATATATTTT
>TRBJ2-3|TRBD2|TRBV6-4|-
CASSRTSRDTQYF
TGTGCCAGCTCGAGGACTAGCCGGGATACGCAGTATTTT
>TRBJ2-7|TRBD2|TRBV2|-
CASSTGTSGGKYEQYF
TGTGCCAGCAGTACCGGGACTAGCGGGGGGAAATACGAGCAGTACTTC
>TRBJ2-3|TRBD1|TRBV5-4|-
CASSPWTGGYSTDTQYF
TGTGCCAGCAGCCCTTGGACAGGGGGCTATAGCACAGATACGCAGTATTTT
>TRBJ2-5|TRBD2|TRBV7-9|-
CASSPRLAGGQETQYF
TGTGCCAGCAGCCCCCGACTAGCGGGGGGGCAAGAGACCCAGTACTTC
>TRBJ2-1|-|TRBV25-1|-
CASSEPGAYNEQFF
TGTGCCAGCAGTGAGCCGGGAGCCTACAATGAGCAGTTCTTC
>TRBJ2-1|-|TRBV25-1|-
CASSDQGGPYNEQFF
TGTGCCAGCAGTGACCAGGGGGGTCCCTACAATGAGCAGTTCTTC
>TRBJ2-1|-|TRBV4-1|-
CASSPLTGGNEQFF
TGCGCCAGCAGCCCTTTGACTGGAGGCAATGAGCAGTTCTTC
>TRBJ2-1|-|TRBV28|-
CASSHQGSGQFF
TGTGCCAGCAGCCATCAGGGTTCGGGGCAGTTCTTC
>TRBJ2-7|-|TRBV28|once
CASSLMGTYSYEQYF
TGTGCCAGCAGTTTAATGGGGACTTATTCCTACGAGCAGTACTTC
>TRBJ2-1|TRBD2|TRBV7-9|-
CASSLSGRDNEQFF
TGTGCCAGCAGCTTATCAGGGAGGGACAATGAGCAGTTCTTC
>TRBJ2-1|-|TRBV6-5|-
CASSHSGNLGPEQFF
TGTGCCAGCAGTCATAGCGGAAACTTAGGTCCTGAGCAGTTCTTC
>TRBJ2-7|-|TRBV5-1|-
CATKTTFGSYEQYF
TGCGCCACCAAGACAACGTTCGGGAGCTACGAGCAGTACTTC
>TRBJ1-6|TRBD1|TRBV11-2|-
CASSGGQVYNSPLHF
TGTGCCAGCAGCGGAGGACAGGTCTATAATTCACCCCTCCACTTT
>TRBJ2-5|-|TRBV13|-
CASSLVAENQETQYF
TGTGCCAGCAGCTTAGTAGCGGAAAACCAAGAGACCCAGTACTTC
>TRBJ1-1|-|TRBV28|-
CASSKQGFTEAFF
TGTGCCAGCAGTAAACAGGGTTTCACTGAAGCTTTCTTT
>TRBJ1-1|-|TRBV6-5|-
CASREQGTNTEAFF
TGTGCCAGCAGGGAGCAGGGAACGAACACTGAAGCTTTCTTT
>TRBJ2-5|TRBD1|TRBV10-3|once
CAISESGQQETQYF
TGTGCCATCAGTGAGTCGGGACAGCAAGAGACCCAGTACTTC
>TRBJ2-3|TRBD2|TRBV6-4|-
CASGDSTSGTDTQYF
TGTGCCAGCGGTGACTCGACTAGCGGCACAGATACGCAGTATTTT
>TRBJ2-2|TRBD1|TRBV11-2|-
CASSLEGQGTGELFF
TGTGCCAGCAGCTTAGAGGGACAGGGTACCGGGGAGCTGTTTTTT
>TRBJ2-1|-|TRBV4-2|-
CASSQGDSDVRYNEQFF
TGTGCCAGCAGCCAAGGGGACTCTGACGTACGCTACAATGAGCAGTTCTTC
>TRBJ2-1|-|TRBV12-5|-
CASALTSGNEQFF
TGTGCTAGTGCCCTTACCTCAGGAAATGAGCAGTTCTTC
>TRBJ1-5|TRBD1|TRBV7-9|-
CASSPIGQGDQPQHF
TGTGCCAGCAGCCCTATCGGACAGGGGGATCAGCCCCAGCATTTT
>TRBJ2-7|-|TRBV5-1|-
CASSQFETGTYEQYF
TGCGCCAGCAGCCAGTTTGAGACAGGCACCTACGAGCAGTACTTC
>TRBJ1-5|-|TRBV5-1|-
CASSLQGQPNQPQHF
TGCGCCAGCAGCCTACAAGGACAGCCCAATCAGCCCCAGCATTTT
>TRBJ1-1|-|TRBV7-2|once
CASSLGSGGPEAFF
TGTGCCAGCAGCTTAGGGTCTGGGGGCCCTGAAGCTTTCTTT
>TRBJ2-1|TRBD2|TRBV2|-
CASRGTSGGYNEQFF
TGTGCCAGCAGAGGGACTAGCGGGGGATACAATGAGCAGTTCTTC
>TRBJ1-1|-|TRBV7-9|-
CASSLVGGSGTEAFF
TGTGCCAGCAGCTTAGTTGGGGGCTCAGGGACTGAAGCTTTCTTT
>TRBJ2-1|TRBD1|TRBV4-2|once
CASSPGTGDYNEQFF
TGTGCCAGCAGCCCCGGGACAGGGGACTACAATGAGCAGTTCTTC
>TRBJ1-2|-|TRBV4-2|-
CASSPVSNYGYTF
TGTGCCAGCAGCCCCGTATCTAACTATGGCTACACCTTC
>TRBJ2-3|-|TRBV7-9|-
CASSPRFGGWVSTDTQYF
TGTGCCAGCAGCCCCCGGTTTGGGGGGTGGGTTAGCACAGATACGCAGTATTTT
>TRBJ2-7|TRBD2|TRBV9|-
CASSAGTLAGSEQYF
TGTGCCAGCAGCGCAGGTACCCTAGCGGGAAGCGAGCAGTACTTC
>TRBJ2-1|-|TRBV7-2|-
CASSLGESSYNEQFF
TGTGCCAGCAGCTTAGGAGAAAGCTCCTACAATGAGCAGTTCTTC